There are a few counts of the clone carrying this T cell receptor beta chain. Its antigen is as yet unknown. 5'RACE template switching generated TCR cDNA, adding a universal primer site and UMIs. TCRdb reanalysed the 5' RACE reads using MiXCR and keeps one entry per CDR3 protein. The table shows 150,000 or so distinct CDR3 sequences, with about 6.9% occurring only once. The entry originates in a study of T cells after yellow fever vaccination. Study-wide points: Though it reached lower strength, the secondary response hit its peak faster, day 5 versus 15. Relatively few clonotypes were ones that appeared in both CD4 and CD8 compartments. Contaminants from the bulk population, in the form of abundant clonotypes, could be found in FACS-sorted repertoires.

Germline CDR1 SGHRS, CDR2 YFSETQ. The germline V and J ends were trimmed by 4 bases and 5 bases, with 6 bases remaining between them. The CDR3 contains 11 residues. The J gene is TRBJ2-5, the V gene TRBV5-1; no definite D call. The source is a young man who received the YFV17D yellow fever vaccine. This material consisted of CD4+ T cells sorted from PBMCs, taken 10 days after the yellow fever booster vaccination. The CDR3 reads CASSDDETQYF. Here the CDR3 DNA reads TGCGCCAGCAGCGATGATGAGACCCAGTACTTC.